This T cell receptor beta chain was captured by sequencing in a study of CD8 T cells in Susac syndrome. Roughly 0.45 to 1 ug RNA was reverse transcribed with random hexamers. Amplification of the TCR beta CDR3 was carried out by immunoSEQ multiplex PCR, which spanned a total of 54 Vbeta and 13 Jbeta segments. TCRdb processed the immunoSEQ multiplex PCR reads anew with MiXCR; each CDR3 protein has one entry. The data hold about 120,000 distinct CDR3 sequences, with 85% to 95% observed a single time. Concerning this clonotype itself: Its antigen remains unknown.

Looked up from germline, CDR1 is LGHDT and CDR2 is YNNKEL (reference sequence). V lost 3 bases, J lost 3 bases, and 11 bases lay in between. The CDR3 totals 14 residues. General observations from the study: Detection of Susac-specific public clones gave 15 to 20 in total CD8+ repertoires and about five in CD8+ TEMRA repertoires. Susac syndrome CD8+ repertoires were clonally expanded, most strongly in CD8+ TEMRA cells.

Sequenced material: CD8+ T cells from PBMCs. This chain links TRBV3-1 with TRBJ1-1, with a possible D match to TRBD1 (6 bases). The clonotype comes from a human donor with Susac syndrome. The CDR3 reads CASSQGAGDTEAFF. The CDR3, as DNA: TGTGCCAGCAGCCAGGGGGCTGGGGACACTGAAGCTTTCTTT. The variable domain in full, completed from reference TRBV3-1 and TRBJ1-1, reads DTAVSQTPKYLVTQMGNDKSIKCEQNLGHDTMYWYKQDSKKFLKIMFSYNNKELIINETVPNRFSPKSPDKAHLNLHINSLELGDSAVYFCASSQGAGDTEAFFGQGTRLTVV.